A single sample gave rise to the 5 T cell receptor beta chains below, sequenced in a study of control samples from healthy donors and cancer patients. TCRdb's copy holds only in-frame clones and misses some; the assay was immunoSEQ multiplex PCR. This sample has about 84,000 clones, with roughly 84% found just once. Sequences were obtained from PBMCs. The receptor set was obtained from a man in his 60s with head and neck cancer.

The V gene is TRBV28, the J gene TRBJ2-1, with 14 bases aligning to TRBD2. CDR3 size: 15 residues. The ends lost 9 bases at V and 8 bases at J; junction bases unmatched: 9. In germline, CDR1 is MDHEN, CDR2 SYDVKM. CDR3 coding DNA: TGTGCCAGTCTGCCCTCGGGACTAGCGGGAGATGAGCAGTTCTTC. Translation gives CASLPSGLAGDEQFF.

The rearrangement uses TRBV4-2 and TRBJ2-1; 14 bases align to TRBD2. CDR3 length equals 17 residues. CDR1 is LGHNA and CDR2 is YNFKEQ in the germline V gene. The J segment lost 1 base and the V segment lost 3 bases, leaving 2 bases of the junction unmatched. CDR3 sequence reads: CASSQGLAGVSYNEQFF. The CDR3 bases are TGTGCCAGCAGCCAGGGACTAGCGGGAGTATCCTACAATGAGCAGTTCTTC.

The CDR3 bases are TGTGCCAGCAGTCCCCTACTAGCGGGGAGCTACGAGCAGTACTTC. This translates into CASSPLLAGSYEQYF. The chain recombines TRBV27 with TRBJ2-7; 10 nucleotides match TRBD2. There are 15 residues in the CDR3. CDR1 is MNHEY, CDR2 SMNVEV, per germline (reference sequence). Trimming took 5 bases from V and 3 from J; bases not matched to a gene: 7.

This chain connects TRBV11-2 to TRBJ2-1; TRBD1 aligns across 8 bases. Germline assignment: CDR1 SGHAT and CDR2 FQNNGV. J was trimmed by 4 bases and V by 3 bases; bases with no gene match: 5. The CDR3 consists of 15 residues. Here the CDR3 DNA reads TGTGCCAGCAGCTTGACGGGACAGGCATACAATGAGCAGTTCTTC. Protein sequence: CASSLTGQAYNEQFF.

This clone was picked up one time. The chain joins TRBV14 to TRBJ2-7, with D hard to call. This CDR3 region has 14 residues. Germline assignment: CDR1 SGHDN and CDR2 FVKESK. Trimming shortened V by 4 bases and J by 4 bases, and 14 bases separated the two germline ends. The CDR3 spells CASSLASNFYEQYF. The CDR3, as DNA: TGTGCCAGCAGCCTCGCCAGTAATTTTTACGAGCAGTACTTC.